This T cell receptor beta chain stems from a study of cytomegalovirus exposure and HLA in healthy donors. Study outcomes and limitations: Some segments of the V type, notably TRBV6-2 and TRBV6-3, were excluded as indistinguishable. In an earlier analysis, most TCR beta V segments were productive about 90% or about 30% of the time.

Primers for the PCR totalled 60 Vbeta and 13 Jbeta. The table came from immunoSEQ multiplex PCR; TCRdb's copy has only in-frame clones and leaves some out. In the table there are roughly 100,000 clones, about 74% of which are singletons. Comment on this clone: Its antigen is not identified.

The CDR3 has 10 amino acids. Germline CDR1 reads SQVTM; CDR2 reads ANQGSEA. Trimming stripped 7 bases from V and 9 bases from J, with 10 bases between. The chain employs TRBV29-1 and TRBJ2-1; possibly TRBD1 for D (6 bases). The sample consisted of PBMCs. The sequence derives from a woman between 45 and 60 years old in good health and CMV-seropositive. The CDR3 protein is CSGLTGEQFF. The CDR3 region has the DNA TGCAGCGGCCTGACAGGTGAGCAGTTCTTC.